These 9 T cell receptor beta chains came from one sample sequenced in a study of shared clonotypes between healthy human individuals. Assay: immunoSEQ multiplex PCR; the TCRdb copy retains only in-frame clones and omits some. This table holds 2 million to 2.5 million clones, around 95% found once. The sequencing input was naive CD4+ T cells sorted from blood. Subset meaning: CD45RA+ positively selected. All receptors come from a man aged 18 to 29 in good health.

On this clone itself: Other DNA sequences of this sample code for an identical CDR3. V and J are TRBV5-4 and TRBJ2-5; 10 nucleotides agree with TRBD2. V gave up 0 bases and J gave up 5 bases; unmatched junction bases: 4. CDR1 and CDR2 from the germline V gene are SGHNT and YYREEE (reference sequence). There are 15 residues in the CDR3. The CDR3 sequence: CASSLGLAGAETQYF. The CDR3 coding sequence is TGTGCCAGCAGCTTGGGGCTAGCGGGGGCCGAGACCCAGTACTTC.

This clone was found once. The chain uses TRBV5-4 and TRBJ2-3; D possibly corresponds to TRBD2 (5 bases). V was pared by 6 bases and J by 0 bases, with 11 bases between. This CDR3 comprises 14 residues. The germline CDR1 and CDR2 sequences are SGHNT and YYREEE (reference sequence). The CDR3 sequence: CASNVGESTDTQYF. CDR3 nucleotides: TGTGCCAGCAACGTCGGGGAAAGCACAGATACGCAGTATTTT.

V is TRBV9 and J is TRBJ1-1; weak D call: TRBD1 (6 bases). The length of the CDR3 is 14 residues. Germline values: CDR1 SGDLS, CDR2 YYNGEE. With 4 bases removed from V and 1 base from J, the gap between germline ends came to 11 bases. The CDR3 DNA reads TGTGCCAGCAGCACCGGACAGCGGAACACTGAAGCTTTCTTT. This translates into CASSTGQRNTEAFF.

This clone appeared a single time. The chain links TRBV27 to TRBJ2-5, with D perhaps matching TRBD2 (6 bases). Per germline, CDR1 MNHEY and CDR2 SMNVEV (reference sequence). The CDR3 sequence is 14 residues long. V shed 6 bases and J shed 5 bases, with 16 bases lying between them. The CDR3 nucleotides are TGTGCCAGCAGCCCGGGAGCAGGACGGGAGACCCAGTACTTC. This codes for CASSPGAGRETQYF.

This rearrangement joins TRBV4-1 to TRBJ2-7; D is uncertain. Trimming removed 1 base from V and 5 bases from J, with 18 bases in between. This CDR3 has 16 amino acids. Looked up from germline, CDR1 is MGHRA and CDR2 is YSYEKL. CDR3 DNA: TGCGCCAGCAGCCAAGTGGGCCCCCCGCTAGGCAACGAGCAGTACTTC. It is translated as CASSQVGPPLGNEQYF.

V usage is TRBV5-1 and J usage is TRBJ2-1; D is unclear. CDR3 length equals 12 residues. The germline V gene encodes CDR1 SGHRS and CDR2 YFSETQ. Trimming took 3 bases from V and 0 from J, leaving 1 base between them. CDR3 loop: CASSYSYNEQFF. The CDR3, as DNA: TGCGCCAGCAGCTACTCCTACAATGAGCAGTTCTTC.

The chain uses TRBV18 and TRBJ2-7; TRBD1 matches at 11 bases. The germline gives CDR1 KGHSH, CDR2 LQKENI. Losses at the gene ends were 3 bases for V and 2 bases for J; bases not matched to a gene: 9. There are 17 residues in the CDR3. CDR3 sequence reads: CASSPTPPGQGAYEQYF. Written as DNA, the CDR3 is TGTGCCAGCTCACCTACCCCCCCGGGACAGGGGGCCTACGAGCAGTACTTC.

V and J are TRBV5-1 and TRBJ1-1, with D possibly matching TRBD1 (5 bases). Germline loops: CDR1 SGHRS, CDR2 YFSETQ. The CDR3 runs to 15 residues. V was trimmed by 2 bases and J by 0 bases, leaving 11 bases between them. CDR3 DNA sequence: TGCGCCAGCAGCTTTGGACGGGGCCTGAACACTGAAGCTTTCTTT. It codes for CASSFGRGLNTEAFF. Supplemented by reference TRBV5-1 and TRBJ1-1, the full variable domain reads KAGVTQTPRYLIKTRGQQVTLSCSPISGHRSVSWYQQTPGQGLQFLFEYFSETQRNKGNFPGRFSGRQFSNSRSEMNVSTLELGDSALYLCASSFGRGLNTEAFFGQGTRLTVV.

The chain carries TRBV19 and TRBJ1-1; 8 nucleotides agree with TRBD1. Per germline, CDR1 LNHDA and CDR2 SQIVND (reference sequence). V lost 3 bases to trimming and J lost 4 bases; unmatched junction nucleotides: 4. This CDR3 comprises 14 residues. CDR3 loop: CASSMLQGATEAFF. DNA for the CDR3: TGTGCCAGTAGTATGCTCCAGGGGGCCACTGAAGCTTTCTTT.